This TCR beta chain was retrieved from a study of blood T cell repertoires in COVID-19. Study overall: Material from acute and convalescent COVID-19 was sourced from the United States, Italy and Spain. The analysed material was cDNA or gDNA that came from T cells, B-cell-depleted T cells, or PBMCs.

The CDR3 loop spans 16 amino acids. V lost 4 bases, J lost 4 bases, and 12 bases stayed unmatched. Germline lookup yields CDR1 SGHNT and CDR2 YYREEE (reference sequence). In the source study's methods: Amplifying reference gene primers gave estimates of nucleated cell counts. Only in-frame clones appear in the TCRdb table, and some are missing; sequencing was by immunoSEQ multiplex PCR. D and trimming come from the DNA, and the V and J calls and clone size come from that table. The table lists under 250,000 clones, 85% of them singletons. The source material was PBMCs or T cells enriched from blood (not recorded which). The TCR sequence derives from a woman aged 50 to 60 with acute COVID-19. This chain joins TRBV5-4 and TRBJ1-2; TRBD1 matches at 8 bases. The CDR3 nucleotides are TGTGCCAGCAGCCATGGACCTTCGGGACAGGCCTATGGCTACACCTTC. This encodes CASSHGPSGQAYGYTF.